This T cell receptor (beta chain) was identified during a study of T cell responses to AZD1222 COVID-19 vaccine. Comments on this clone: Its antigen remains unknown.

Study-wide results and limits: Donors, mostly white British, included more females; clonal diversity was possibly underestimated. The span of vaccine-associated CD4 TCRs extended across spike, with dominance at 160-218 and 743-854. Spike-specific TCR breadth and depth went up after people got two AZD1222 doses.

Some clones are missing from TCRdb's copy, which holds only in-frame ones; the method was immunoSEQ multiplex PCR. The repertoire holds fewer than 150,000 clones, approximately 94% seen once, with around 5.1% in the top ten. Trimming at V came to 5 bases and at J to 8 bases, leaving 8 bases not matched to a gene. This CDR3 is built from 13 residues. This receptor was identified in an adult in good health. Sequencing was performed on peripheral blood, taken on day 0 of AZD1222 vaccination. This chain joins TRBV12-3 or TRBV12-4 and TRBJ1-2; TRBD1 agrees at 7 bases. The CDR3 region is CASSIKQGTGYTF. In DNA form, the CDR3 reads TGTGCCAGCAGTATAAAACAGGGGACGGGCTACACCTTC.